This T cell receptor (beta chain) was documented in a study of spatial heterogeneity in lung cancer. Study details: Across the raw uncorrected reads, a unique TCR and UMI combination was observed, on average, more than ten times.

Time point of the sample: sample taken at primary tumor resection. Without sorting, whole RNA was sequenced from tumor, nontumor lung or frozen PBMC. TCRdb fed the 5' RACE reads into MiXCR, producing one record per CDR3 protein. The profile covers about 45,000 distinct CDR3 sequences, with about an eighth appearing a single time and 35% to 45% taken by the ten largest. The CDR3 runs to 15 residues. Deletions cut 6 bases from V and 0 bases from J, with 12 bases between. This clonotype has a handful of counts. The source of this sequence is a female donor with early-stage non-small cell lung cancer. This chain joins TRBV12-3 or TRBV12-4 and TRBJ1-5, with a possible D match to TRBD1 (6 bases). Material: PBMCs, obtained at surgery. CDR3 sequence: CASSQTGNSNQPQHF. The CDR3 region has the DNA TGTGCCAGCAGCCAGACAGGAAATAGCAATCAGCCCCAGCATTTT.